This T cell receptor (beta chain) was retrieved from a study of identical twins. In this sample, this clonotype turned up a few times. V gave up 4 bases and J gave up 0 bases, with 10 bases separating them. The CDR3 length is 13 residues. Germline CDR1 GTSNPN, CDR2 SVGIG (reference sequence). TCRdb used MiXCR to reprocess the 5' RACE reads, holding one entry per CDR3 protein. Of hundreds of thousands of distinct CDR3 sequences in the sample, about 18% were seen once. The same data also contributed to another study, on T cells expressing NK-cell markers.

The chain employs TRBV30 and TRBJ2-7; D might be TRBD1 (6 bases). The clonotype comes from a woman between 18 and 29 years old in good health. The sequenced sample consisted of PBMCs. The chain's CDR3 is CAWTKDSSYEQYF. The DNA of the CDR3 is TGTGCCTGGACCAAGGACAGCTCCTACGAGCAGTACTTC.